These 28 T cell receptor beta chains were all obtained from the same sample, sequenced in a study of CD8 T cells in Susac syndrome. RNA, at about 0.45 to 1 ug, was reverse transcribed with random hexamers. TCRdb reprocessed the immunoSEQ multiplex PCR reads via MiXCR and lists one record per CDR3 protein. Here the sample spans a few hundred thousand distinct CDR3 sequences, 75% to 90% being singletons. Source material: CD8+ T cells from PBMCs. The source of these receptors is a human donor with multiple sclerosis.

For the CDR3, the DNA is TGCGCCAGCAGCCAAGTAAGCGGTTCCAATCAGCCCCAGCATTTT. Its protein is CASSQVSGSNQPQHF. This chain links TRBV4-1 with TRBJ1-5; D remains unclear. Germline lookup yields CDR1 MGHRA and CDR2 YSYEKL. This CDR3 has 15 residues. Trimming shortened V by 1 base and J by 3 bases, and 10 bases separated the two germline ends.

The rearrangement joins TRBV3-1 to TRBJ2-1; unclear D gene. In germline, CDR1 is LGHDT, CDR2 YNNKEL (reference sequence). V lost 3 bases and J lost 10, with 10 bases in between. The length of the CDR3 is 12 residues. The CDR3 loop reads CASSQSIWEQFF. In nucleotides, the CDR3 is TGTGCCAGCAGCCAGTCGATATGGGAGCAGTTCTTC.

J is TRBJ2-1 and V is TRBV28, with TRBD1 as a possible D gene (5 bases). Germline V gene sequence: CDR1 MDHEN, CDR2 SYDVKM. This CDR3 has 18 residues. V lost 6 bases and J 0 bases, leaving 21 bases between the germline ends. As DNA, the CDR3 is TGTGCCAGCAGCCCAACCAGACAGTTATCGATCTCCTACAATGAGCAGTTCTTC. It is translated as CASSPTRQLSISYNEQFF.

The V gene is TRBV4-1, the J gene TRBJ1-1; D is uncertain. Germline assignment: CDR1 MGHRA and CDR2 YSYEKL. Trimming took off 1 base at V and 0 bases at J, with 6 bases between the two ends. This CDR3 region has 14 residues. CDR3 loop: CASSQGSMNTEAFF. The DNA for the CDR3 is TGCGCCAGCAGCCAAGGTTCGATGAACACTGAAGCTTTCTTT.

The chain employs TRBV7-2 and TRBJ2-1; D not certain. V was cut by 5 bases and J by 5 bases, with 7 bases left in between. CDR1 and CDR2 (germline): SGHTA, FQGNSA. The CDR3 length is 12 residues. Here the CDR3 reads CASSPYNNEQFF. As DNA, the CDR3 is TGTGCCAGCAGCCCTTACAACAATGAGCAGTTCTTC.

This clonotype was picked up a small number of times. This chain links TRBV6-5 with TRBJ2-1, with 11 positions matching TRBD2. Germline values: CDR1 MNHEY, CDR2 SVGAGI. V lost 4 bases to trimming and J lost 8 bases; unmatched junction nucleotides: 13. This CDR3 spans 17 amino acids. CDR3 DNA: TGTGCCAGCAGTTCCAAGCTGACGCTAGCGGGAGGAGATGAGCAGTTCTTC. Its protein product is CASSSKLTLAGGDEQFF.

This clonotype appeared a few times. The chain carries TRBV4-1 and TRBJ2-3; D remains ambiguous. The V end lost 0 bases, the J end lost 5 bases, and 0 bases lay between the germline ends. The germline V gene has CDR1 MGHRA and CDR2 YSYEKL. There are 11 residues in the CDR3. The CDR3 reads CASSQEDTQYF. CDR3 in DNA: TGCGCCAGCAGCCAAGAAGATACGCAGTATTTT.

V is TRBV20-1 and J is TRBJ1-2, with no clear D. Germline V gene data show CDR1 as DFQATT and CDR2 as SNEGSKA (reference sequence). The CDR3 covers 15 residues. V was shortened by 3 bases and J by 2 bases, with 16 bases between the two germline ends. CDR3 DNA sequence: TGCAGTGCTAGTACGGAAATGGGAGTCAACTATGGCTACACCTTC. Its translation: CSASTEMGVNYGYTF.

DNA for the CDR3: TGTGCCAGTACCACCGGGACAGGGGCCACAGATACGCAGTATTTT. Translation gives CASTTGTGATDTQYF. The chain employs TRBV19 and TRBJ2-3; 10 bases match TRBD1. Germline-derived CDR1 and CDR2 are LNHDA and SQIVND (reference sequence). The CDR3 runs 15 residues. With V trimmed by 7 bases and J by 2 bases, 6 bases remained unmatched.

The chain links TRBV6-1 to TRBJ2-1, with TRBD2 matching 11 bases. V was clipped by 4 bases and J by 0 bases; unmatched bases: 11. The CDR3 runs to 19 residues. Germline V lookup: CDR1 MNHNS, CDR2 SASEGT. CDR3: CASSVASGRTTFSYNEQFF. In nucleotides, the CDR3 is TGTGCCAGCAGTGTGGCTAGCGGGAGGACAACTTTCTCCTACAATGAGCAGTTCTTC.

This rearrangement joins TRBV2 to TRBJ2-7, with a weak D call TRBD1 (5 bases). The CDR3 spans 15 residues. Germline CDR1 reads SNHLY; CDR2 reads FYNNEI. V gave up 4 bases and J gave up 3 bases, with 16 bases separating them. In DNA form, the CDR3 reads TGTGCCAGCAGTGTTTCTCCAGGGTCGAGCTACGAGCAGTACTTC. Its translation is CASSVSPGSSYEQYF.

V gene TRBV10-3 combines with J gene TRBJ2-7; 8 nucleotides align to TRBD2. The trim removed 7 bases at V and 2 bases at J, leaving 16 bases unmatched. This CDR3 has 17 residues. Germline loops: CDR1 ENHRY, CDR2 SYGVKD. The CDR3 here is CAITSDRTSGAPYEQYF. As DNA, the CDR3 is TGTGCCATCACCTCGGACAGAACTAGCGGCGCACCCTACGAGCAGTACTTC.

The J gene is TRBJ2-7, the V gene TRBV2, with TRBD1 identical over 8 bases. The CDR3 consists of 20 residues. CDR1 is SNHLY, CDR2 FYNNEI, per germline. The ends lost 3 bases at V and 0 bases at J; junction bases unmatched: 19. The CDR3 is CASSDSPGQASAQSSYEQYF. The CDR3 DNA reads as TGTGCCAGCAGTGATAGCCCGGGACAGGCTTCGGCGCAGAGCTCCTACGAGCAGTACTTC.

The rearrangement uses TRBV11-1 and TRBJ1-6; possible D gene TRBD1, 5 bases. V lost 5 bases and J 4 bases, leaving 15 bases between the germline ends. This CDR3 comprises 16 residues. CDR1 and CDR2 from the germline V gene are SGHAT and FQDESV (reference sequence). CDR3 loop: CASSLTGATYNSPLHF. CDR3 sequence (DNA): TGTGCCAGCAGCCTCACAGGCGCGACTTATAATTCACCCCTCCACTTT.

V and J are TRBV20-1 and TRBJ2-7, with D possibly TRBD2 on 5 matching bases. CDR3 length: 15 residues. The V and J ends lost 0 bases and 2 bases respectively, with 14 bases between them. Germline CDR1 and CDR2: DFQATT and SNEGSKA (reference sequence). CDR3 DNA sequence: TGCAGTGCTAGAGACTCCGGGAAAGATACCTACGAGCAGTACTTC. It specifies CSARDSGKDTYEQYF.

This sequence joins TRBV19 and TRBJ1-4, with D perhaps TRBD1 (6 bases). CDR3 length equals 15 residues. With 5 bases removed from V and 7 bases from J, the gap between germline ends came to 17 bases. In germline, CDR1 is LNHDA, CDR2 SQIVND (reference sequence). The CDR3 region has the DNA TGTGCCAGTAGTCGAGGGACATCGAGTAGTGAAAAACTGTTTTTT. It yields the protein CASSRGTSSSEKLFF.

This chain uses TRBV2 with TRBJ2-1, with a possible D match to TRBD2 (6 bases). CDR1 is SNHLY and CDR2 is FYNNEI in the germline V gene. The CDR3 has 15 amino acids. Trimming removed 7 bases from V and 0 bases from J, with 13 bases in between. CDR3: CASKLSGASYNEQFF. DNA for the CDR3: TGTGCCAGCAAGTTGTCGGGAGCCTCCTACAATGAGCAGTTCTTC.

In nucleotides, the CDR3 is TGCGCCAGCAACCACATCGCGGGAACGGGGACTAGCACAGATACGCAGTATTTT. As protein: CASNHIAGTGTSTDTQYF. The chain is built from TRBV4-1 and TRBJ2-3, with D perhaps matching TRBD2 (6 bases). CDR1 MGHRA and CDR2 YSYEKL come from the germline V gene. The CDR3 length is 18 residues. With 7 bases removed from V and 0 bases from J, the gap between germline ends came to 23 bases.

Only a few counts were recorded for this clonotype. This rearrangement joins TRBV6-5 to TRBJ1-5; D ambiguous. The CDR3 consists of 15 residues. The germline gives CDR1 MNHEY, CDR2 SVGAGI. Trimming pared 0 bases from V and 6 bases from J, leaving 12 bases between. The CDR3 nucleotides are TGTGCCAGCAGTTACTCTGGGGAGGGCGGTCAGCCCCAGCATTTT. This encodes CASSYSGEGGQPQHF.

The chain couples TRBV5-1 to TRBJ2-1; the D gene is possibly TRBD1 (6 bases). Germline lookup yields CDR1 SGHRS and CDR2 YFSETQ. This CDR3 spans 17 amino acids. Trimming pared 4 bases from V and 0 bases from J, leaving 17 bases between. This chain's CDR3 is CASSLGTQGLSYNEQFF. The CDR3 nucleotides are TGCGCCAGCAGCCTAGGGACCCAGGGGCTCTCCTACAATGAGCAGTTCTTC.

This clonotype was recorded once. The chain uses TRBV7-9 and TRBJ1-6; 8 positions agree with TRBD1. Germline CDR1 and CDR2: SEHNR and FQNEAQ (reference sequence). The junction had 6 bases not matched to a gene; V was cut back by 5 bases and J by 0 bases. This CDR3 comprises 17 residues. CDR3 nucleotide sequence: TGTGCCAGCAGCCTCTTACAGGGGGTCTCCTATAATTCACCCCTCCACTTT. Protein sequence: CASSLLQGVSYNSPLHF.

This clonotype was seen just once. J is TRBJ2-1 and V is TRBV4-2; 9 positions agree with TRBD2. V dropped 8 bases and J dropped 5; count of bases not matched to a gene: 4. The CDR3 has 13 residues. Germline lookup yields CDR1 LGHNA and CDR2 YNFKEQ. CDR3 sequence: CASGPSGNNEQFF. CDR3 in DNA: TGTGCCAGCGGGCCTAGCGGGAACAATGAGCAGTTCTTC.

The V gene is TRBV2, the J gene TRBJ1-5, with 12 bases identical to TRBD1. Germline CDR1 is SNHLY and CDR2 is FYNNEI. The V segment lost 1 base and the J segment 0 bases; nucleotides outside the gene matches: 7. This CDR3 is built from 19 residues. The CDR3 DNA sequence: TGTGCCAGCAGTGAAGAGGGGACAGGGGGCACGTTTAGCAATCAGCCCCAGCATTTT. Translating it yields CASSEEGTGGTFSNQPQHF.

Only one count was recorded for this clonotype. The V call is TRBV5-6, the J call TRBJ1-6, with D unresolved. The CDR3 is 15 amino acids. CDR1 is SGHDT, CDR2 YYEEEE, per germline. The V gene lost 5 bases and the J gene lost 7 bases, with 16 bases spanning the gap. As DNA, the CDR3 is TGTGCCAGCAGGGTCCAAGCTGATGGGAATTCACCCCTCCACTTT. It encodes CASRVQADGNSPLHF. The entire variable domain, with the rest obtained from reference TRBV5-6 and TRBJ1-6, is as follows: DAGVTQSPTHLIKTRGQQVTLRCSPKSGHDTVSWYQQALGQGPQFIFQYYEEEERQRGNFPDRFSGHQFPNYSSELNVNALLLGDSALYLCASRVQADGNSPLHFGNGTRLTVT.

The J gene is TRBJ2-7, the V gene TRBV5-8; D unclear. This CDR3 is 11 amino acids long. Trimming left V 5 bases short and J 5 bases short, with 8 bases between. Germline V lookup: CDR1 SGHTS, CDR2 YDEGEE. The CDR3 bases are TGTGCCAGCAGAGCTGTCCACGAGCAGTACTTC. Protein product: CASRAVHEQYF.

This clonotype has a single count. The genes are TRBV20-1 and TRBJ2-2; possibly TRBD1 for D (5 bases). The CDR3 contains 13 residues. The germline CDR1 and CDR2 sequences are DFQATT and SNEGSKA (reference sequence). V was shortened by 3 bases and J by 6 bases, with 11 bases between the two germline ends. The CDR3: CSASYQGPGELFF. CDR3 DNA sequence: TGCAGTGCTAGCTACCAGGGCCCCGGGGAGCTGTTTTTT.

The V and J genes are TRBV29-1 and TRBJ1-2; D is ambiguous. Trimming left V 0 bases short and J 3 bases short, with 11 bases between. CDR1 and CDR2 from the germline V gene are SQVTM and ANQGSEA. This CDR3 is 14 amino acids long. The chain's CDR3 is CSVEDRGEYYGYTF. The CDR3 DNA reads TGCAGCGTTGAAGATCGCGGGGAGTACTATGGCTACACCTTC.

The rearrangement joins TRBV27 to TRBJ1-6; D may be TRBD1 (5 bases). V was shortened by 4 bases and J by 8 bases, with 12 bases between the two germline ends. The CDR3 is 14 amino acids. CDR1 is MNHEY and CDR2 is SMNVEV in the germline V gene (reference sequence). CDR3 nucleotide sequence: TGTGCCAGCAGTTCGCGGGGCTGGGATTCACCCCTCCACTTT. Protein sequence: CASSSRGWDSPLHF.